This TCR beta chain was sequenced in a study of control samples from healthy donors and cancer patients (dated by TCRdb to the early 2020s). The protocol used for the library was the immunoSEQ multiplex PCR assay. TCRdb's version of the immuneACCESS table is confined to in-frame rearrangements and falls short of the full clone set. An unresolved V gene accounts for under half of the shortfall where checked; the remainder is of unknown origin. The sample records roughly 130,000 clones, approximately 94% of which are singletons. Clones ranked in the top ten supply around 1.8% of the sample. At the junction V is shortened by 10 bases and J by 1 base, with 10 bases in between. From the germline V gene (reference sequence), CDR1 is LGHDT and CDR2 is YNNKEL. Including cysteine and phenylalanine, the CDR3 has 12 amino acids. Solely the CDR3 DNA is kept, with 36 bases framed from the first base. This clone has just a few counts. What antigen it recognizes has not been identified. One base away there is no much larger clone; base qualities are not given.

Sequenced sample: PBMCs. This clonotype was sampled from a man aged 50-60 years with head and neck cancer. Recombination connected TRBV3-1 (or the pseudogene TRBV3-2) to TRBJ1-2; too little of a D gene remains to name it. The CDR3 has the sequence CATKNCNYGYTF. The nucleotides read TGTGCCACCAAAAACTGTAACTATGGCTACACCTTC.